This T cell receptor (beta chain) originates from a study of cytomegalovirus exposure and HLA in healthy donors. About the study: Assignment to the Caucasian-associated ancestry cluster applied to about 80% of the approximately 400 genotyped donors. Study-level points and caveats: A previous analysis found most TCR beta V segments productive roughly 87% or roughly 30% of the time.

Germline assignment: CDR1 LGHNA and CDR2 YNFKEQ. The V end was cut by 1 base, the J end by 7 bases, with 13 bases between. The CDR3 has 14 amino acids. This PCR relied on a set of 60 Vbeta primers and 13 Jbeta primers. TCRdb's table, derived via immunoSEQ multiplex PCR, lists solely in-frame clones and lacks some. The sample includes some 100,000 clones, roughly 78% seen only once; the top ten take approximately 4.6%. To note about this clone: Its antigen remains unknown.

The source material was PBMCs. This sequence joins TRBV4-2 and TRBJ1-1; maybe TRBD1 (5 bases). The receptor comes from a middle-aged woman in good health and CMV-seropositive. The CDR3 DNA follows: TGTGCCAGCAGCCAAGTGCGGGGCGGGGGTGAAGCTTTCTTT. Protein: CASSQVRGGGEAFF.